Sequencing of this TCR beta chain was carried out in a study of tumor-infiltrating lymphocytes in primary liver carcinoma. From germline, CDR1 is SEHNR and CDR2 FQNEAQ (reference sequence). The V end lost 1 base, the J end lost 7 bases, and 17 bases lay between the germline ends. The CDR3 loop spans 15 amino acids. Constant-region priming of 500 ng total RNA yielded TCR beta cDNA. Each TCR beta library was derived from three nested multiplex PCR rounds that employed slightly modified ARM-PCR. Each of the first two PCR rounds ran approximately 10 cycles with TRBV1-TRBV30 forward and C-beta reverse primers. Via MiXCR, TCRdb re-called the multiplex PCR reads, giving one row per CDR3 protein. Here the sample spans around 80,000 distinct CDR3 sequences, around 70% being singletons. Co-extraction of both nucleic acids (RNA and DNA) used about 20-33 mg of unsorted bulk tissue. Chronic HBV infection was present, with no prior treatment.

Sequenced material: liver tumor tissue from sampling region 1. Described subset: tumor region T1, superior pole. The chain recombines TRBV7-9 with TRBJ2-7; a weak D match, TRBD1 (5 bases). This receptor was identified in a man aged 35-49 years with primary liver carcinoma and hepatitis B virus infection. The CDR3 spells CASSLESAGIYEQYF. The DNA for the CDR3 is TGTGCCAGCAGCTTAGAATCAGCAGGGATCTATGAGCAGTACTTC.